One sample yielded the 13 T cell receptor beta chains listed below, sequenced in a study of T cell changes during pregnancy in multiple sclerosis. Here immunoSEQ multiplex PCR was the method, and the copy in TCRdb shows in-frame clones only, minus some. The sample has approximately 30,000 clones, about 87% seen once. The source was CD8+ T cells from peripheral blood mononuclear cells, collected before pregnancy. The origin of the receptors is a female donor with multiple sclerosis, enrolled in a pregnancy study.

The chain links TRBV11-2 to TRBJ1-4, with no clear D. The CDR3 is made up of 13 amino acids. V was pared by 8 bases and J by 5 bases, with 12 bases between. The germline V gene has CDR1 SGHAT and CDR2 FQNNGV. The CDR3 is CASSGIENEKLFF. The CDR3 DNA sequence: TGTGCCAGCTCCGGGATAGAAAATGAAAAACTGTTTTTT. The whole variable domain, filled in from reference TRBV11-2 and TRBJ1-4, reads EAGVAQSPRYKIIEKRQSVAFWCNPISGHATLYWYQQILGQGPKLLIQFQNNGVVDDSQLPKDRFSAERLKGVDSTLKIQPAKLEDSAVYLCASSGIENEKLFFGSGTQLSVL.

This rearrangement joins TRBV7-3 to TRBJ2-3; tentatively, D is TRBD1 (5 bases). This CDR3 has 15 residues. The V and J ends lost 5 bases and 4 bases respectively, with 16 bases between them. CDR1 is SGHTA and CDR2 is FQGTGA in the germline V gene. CDR3 nucleotides: TGTGCCAGCAGCCCTTATGGTATAGGGGCAGATACGCAGTATTTT. This translates into CASSPYGIGADTQYF.

CDR3 region: CASSASTGDFYNEQFF. The DNA for the CDR3 is TGTGCCAGCAGTGCATCTACAGGGGATTTCTACAATGAGCAGTTCTTC. The chain has TRBV27 and TRBJ2-1, with 7 nucleotides matching TRBD1. This CDR3 has 16 residues. J gave up 3 bases and V 5 bases, and 10 bases lay outside the gene matches. Germline values: CDR1 MNHEY, CDR2 SMNVEV (reference sequence).

Only a few counts were recorded for this clone. The gene calls are TRBV27 and TRBJ2-7, with D tentatively TRBD1 (7 bases). Trimming removed 6 bases from V and 4 bases from J, with 19 bases in between. Germline lookup yields CDR1 MNHEY and CDR2 SMNVEV (reference sequence). The CDR3 covers 15 residues. Here the CDR3 reads CASSPPGQGGYEQYF. Written as DNA, the CDR3 is TGTGCCAGCAGCCCTCCCGGGCAGGGGGGTTACGAGCAGTACTTC.

The chain links TRBV6-4 to TRBJ1-2, with 7 positions matching TRBD1. CDR1 MRHNA and CDR2 SNTAGT come from the germline V gene. The trim removed 5 bases at V and 3 bases at J, leaving 3 bases unmatched. The CDR3 runs 13 residues. CDR3 in amino acids: CASSPDRDYGYTF. CDR3 coding DNA: TGTGCCAGCAGTCCAGACAGGGACTATGGCTACACCTTC.

The gene calls are TRBV28 and TRBJ1-3; 9 bases map to TRBD1. The CDR3 loop spans 16 amino acids. Losses at the gene ends were 4 bases for V and 4 bases for J; bases not matched to a gene: 8. Germline V gene data show CDR1 as MDHEN and CDR2 as SYDVKM. The CDR3 region has the DNA TGTGCCAGCAGTTCCCTCCGGACAGGGGCGGGAAACACCATATATTTT. This translates into CASSSLRTGAGNTIYF.

This clone has a handful of counts. CDR3 in DNA: TGTGCCAGCAGCAGCCGACAGGGATGGTCAAATCAGCCCCAGCATTTT. It translates to CASSSRQGWSNQPQHF. This chain links TRBV5-8 with TRBJ1-5; 7 bases align to TRBD1. Per the germline V gene, CDR1 is SGHTS and CDR2 is YDEGEE. The CDR3 runs to 16 residues. The trim removed 4 bases at V and 4 bases at J, leaving 11 bases unmatched.

The chain recombines TRBV5-1 with TRBJ2-2; D gene uncertain. The CDR3 runs to 11 residues. Trimming cost V 2 bases and J 10 bases, with 6 bases left between them. Germline CDR1 is SGHRS and CDR2 is YFSETQ. CDR3 in amino acids: CASSFQAELFF. The DNA of the CDR3 is TGCGCCAGCAGCTTTCAAGCGGAGCTGTTTTTT.

J is TRBJ2-7 and V is TRBV11-3, with 7 bases fitting TRBD1. Germline V gene data show CDR1 as SGHNT and CDR2 as YENEEA. This CDR3 spans 14 amino acids. The V and J ends lost 2 bases and 2 bases, in that order; junction bases with no gene match: 3. DNA for the CDR3: TGTGCCAGCAGCTTAAGGGACAGACCCTACGAGCAGTACTTC. This gives the protein CASSLRDRPYEQYF. Variable domain in full (rest from reference TRBV11-3 and TRBJ2-7): EAGVVQSPRYKIIEKKQPVAFWCNPISGHNTLYWYLQNLGQGPELLIRYENEEAVDDSQLPKDRFSAERLKGVDSTLKIQPAELGDSAVYLCASSLRDRPYEQYFGPGTRLTVT.

This chain links TRBV5-6 with TRBJ2-5; D might be TRBD1 (5 bases). The CDR3 length is 14 residues. The germline V gene encodes CDR1 SGHDT and CDR2 YYEEEE. The germline V and J ends were trimmed by 1 base and 3 bases, with 10 bases remaining between them. This chain's CDR3 is CASSLWGSKETQYF. As DNA, the CDR3 is TGTGCCAGCAGCTTGTGGGGCAGTAAAGAGACCCAGTACTTC.

This rearrangement joins TRBV28 to TRBJ2-7; the match to TRBD2 covers 7 bases. Germline CDR1 is MDHEN and CDR2 is SYDVKM. V lost 3 bases, J lost 3 bases, and 2 bases stayed unmatched. The CDR3 spans 13 residues. The CDR3 DNA reads as TGTGCCAGCAGTTTTGGGGGGGACTACGAGCAGTACTTC. The encoded protein is CASSFGGDYEQYF. Using reference TRBV28 and TRBJ2-7 for the parts outside the CDR3, the full variable domain is DVKVTQSSRYLVKRTGEKVFLECVQDMDHENMFWYRQDPGLGLRLIYFSYDVKMKEKGDIPEGYSVSREKKERFSLILESASTNQTSMYLCASSFGGDYEQYFGPGTRLTVT.

This clone was recorded only once. This sequence joins TRBV7-2 and TRBJ2-1, with 12 bases identical to TRBD1. CDR3 length equals 17 residues. V trimming: 5 bases; J trimming: 2 bases; junction bases outside the gene matches: 7. Germline CDR1 is SGHTA and CDR2 is FQGNSA. CDR3 sequence reads: CASSGGTGGSTYNEQFF. Here the CDR3 DNA reads TGTGCCAGCAGCGGAGGGACAGGGGGCTCCACCTACAATGAGCAGTTCTTC.

For the CDR3, the DNA is TGTGCCAGCAGACAGTCTCAAGAGACCCAGTACTTC. This gives the protein CASRQSQETQYF. V is TRBV2 and J is TRBJ2-5, with unresolved D. The CDR3 contains 12 residues. Trimming shortened V by 6 bases and J by 2 bases, and 7 bases separated the two germline ends. Germline CDR1 reads SNHLY; CDR2 reads FYNNEI.